This TCR beta chain was captured in a study of early T cells in non-severe SARS-CoV-2 infection. Trimming removed 2 bases at V and 6 bases at J, with 7 bases between. The CDR3 extends over 12 amino acids. As to this clonotype: The antigen remains undetermined.

Study-wide points: Matching with VDJdb favored anti-spike CD8 responses (missing private and CD4 specificities).

TCRdb recomputed calls from the 5' RACE reads with MiXCR, one row per CDR3 protein. Seen here are 60,000 to 75,000 distinct CDR3 sequences, 12% observed once, and the top ten hold around 5.8%. The sequence derives from an adult who was a healthcare worker with PCR-confirmed SARS-CoV-2 infection or an uninfected control (not recorded which). Sequences were obtained from whole blood. The chain joins TRBV12-3 or TRBV12-4 to TRBJ1-1; no clear D. The CDR3 DNA is TGTGCCAGCAGTTTATTTAGACCTGAAGCTTTCTTT. Translated, it gives CASSLFRPEAFF.